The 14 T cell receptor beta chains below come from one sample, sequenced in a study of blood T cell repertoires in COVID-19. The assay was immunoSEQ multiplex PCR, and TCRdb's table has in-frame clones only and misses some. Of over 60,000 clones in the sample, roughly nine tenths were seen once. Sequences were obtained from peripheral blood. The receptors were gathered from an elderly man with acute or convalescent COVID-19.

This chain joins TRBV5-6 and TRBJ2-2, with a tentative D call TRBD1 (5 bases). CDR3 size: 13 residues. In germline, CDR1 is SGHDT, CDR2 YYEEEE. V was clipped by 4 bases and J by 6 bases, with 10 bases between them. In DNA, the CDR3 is TGTGCCAGCAGCCGCCGACAGCCCGGGGAGCTGTTTTTT. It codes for CASSRRQPGELFF.

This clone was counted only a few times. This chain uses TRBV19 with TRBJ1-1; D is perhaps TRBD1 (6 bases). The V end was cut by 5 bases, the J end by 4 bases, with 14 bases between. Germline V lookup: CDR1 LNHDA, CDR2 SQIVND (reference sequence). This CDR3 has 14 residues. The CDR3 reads CASSAGGGVTEAFF. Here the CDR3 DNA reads TGTGCCAGTAGTGCGGGAGGGGGGGTCACTGAAGCTTTCTTT.

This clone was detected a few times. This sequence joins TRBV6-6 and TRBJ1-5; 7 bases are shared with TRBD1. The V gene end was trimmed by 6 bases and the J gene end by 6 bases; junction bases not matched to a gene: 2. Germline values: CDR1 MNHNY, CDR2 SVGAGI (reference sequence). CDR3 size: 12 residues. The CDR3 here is CASRQGSQPQHF. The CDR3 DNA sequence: TGTGCCAGCAGACAGGGGAGTCAGCCCCAGCATTTT.

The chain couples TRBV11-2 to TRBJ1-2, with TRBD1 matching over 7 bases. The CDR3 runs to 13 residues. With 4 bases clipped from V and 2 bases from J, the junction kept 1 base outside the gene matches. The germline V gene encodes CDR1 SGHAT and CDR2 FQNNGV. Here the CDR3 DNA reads TGTGCCAGCAGCTCGACAGGGAACTATGGCTACACCTTC. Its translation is CASSSTGNYGYTF.

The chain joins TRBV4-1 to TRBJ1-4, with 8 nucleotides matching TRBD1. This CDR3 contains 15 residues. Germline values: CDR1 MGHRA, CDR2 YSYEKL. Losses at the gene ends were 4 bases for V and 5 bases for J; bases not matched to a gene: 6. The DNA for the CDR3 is TGCGCCAGCAGCCGAGACAGGGGTGTGAATGAAAAACTGTTTTTT. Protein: CASSRDRGVNEKLFF.

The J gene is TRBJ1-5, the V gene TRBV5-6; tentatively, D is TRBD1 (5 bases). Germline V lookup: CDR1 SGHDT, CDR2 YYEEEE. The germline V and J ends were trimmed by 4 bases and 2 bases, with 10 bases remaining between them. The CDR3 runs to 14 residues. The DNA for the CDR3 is TGTGCCAGCAGCGGGAGGGGAGGCAATCAGCCCCAGCATTTT. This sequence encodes CASSGRGGNQPQHF.

The CDR3 spells CASSRDTEAFF. The CDR3 DNA sequence: TGTGCCAGCAGCCGCGACACTGAAGCTTTCTTT. The chain combines TRBV7-9 with TRBJ1-1; D unresolved. Germline V gene data show CDR1 as SEHNR and CDR2 as FQNEAQ (reference sequence). Trimming removed 5 bases from V and 3 bases from J, with 4 bases in between. This CDR3 has 11 residues.

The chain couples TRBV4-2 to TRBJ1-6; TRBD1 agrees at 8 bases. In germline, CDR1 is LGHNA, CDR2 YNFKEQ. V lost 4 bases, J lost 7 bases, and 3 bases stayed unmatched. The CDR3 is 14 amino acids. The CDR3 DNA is TGTGCCAGCAGCCCACGACAGGGGAATTCACCCCTCCACTTT. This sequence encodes CASSPRQGNSPLHF.

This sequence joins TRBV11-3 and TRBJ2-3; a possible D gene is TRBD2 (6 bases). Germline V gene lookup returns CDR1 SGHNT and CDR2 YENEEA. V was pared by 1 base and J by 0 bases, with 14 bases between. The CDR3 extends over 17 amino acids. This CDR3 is CASSLGHAGPSTDTQYF. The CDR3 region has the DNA TGTGCCAGCAGCTTAGGGCACGCGGGGCCAAGCACAGATACGCAGTATTTT.

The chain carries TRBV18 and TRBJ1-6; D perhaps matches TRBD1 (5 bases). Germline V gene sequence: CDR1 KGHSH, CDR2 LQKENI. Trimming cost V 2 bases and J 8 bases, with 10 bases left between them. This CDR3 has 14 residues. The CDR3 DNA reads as TGTGCCAGCTCACCAGGGGCCCTCGATTCACCCCTCCACTTT. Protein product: CASSPGALDSPLHF.

This chain's CDR3 is CASRPLAGTYNEQFF. The CDR3 DNA sequence: TGTGCCAGCAGGCCCCTGGCGGGAACCTACAATGAGCAGTTCTTC. The J gene is TRBJ2-1, the V gene TRBV11-2; D perhaps matches TRBD2 (6 bases). V was trimmed by 6 bases and J by 2 bases, leaving 14 bases between them. There are 15 residues in the CDR3. The V gene's germline CDR1 is SGHAT and CDR2 FQNNGV.

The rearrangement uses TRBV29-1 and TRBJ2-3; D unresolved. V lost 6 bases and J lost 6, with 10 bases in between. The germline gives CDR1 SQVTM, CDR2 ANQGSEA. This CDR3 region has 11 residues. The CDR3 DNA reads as TGCAGCGTCCAACCGGGTGATACGCAGTATTTT. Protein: CSVQPGDTQYF.

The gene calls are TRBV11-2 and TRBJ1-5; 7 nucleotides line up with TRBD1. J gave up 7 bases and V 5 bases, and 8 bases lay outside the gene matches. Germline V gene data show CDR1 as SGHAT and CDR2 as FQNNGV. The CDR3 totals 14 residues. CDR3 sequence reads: CASSPGGSEQPQHF. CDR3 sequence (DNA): TGTGCCAGCAGCCCAGGGGGGAGTGAACAGCCCCAGCATTTT.

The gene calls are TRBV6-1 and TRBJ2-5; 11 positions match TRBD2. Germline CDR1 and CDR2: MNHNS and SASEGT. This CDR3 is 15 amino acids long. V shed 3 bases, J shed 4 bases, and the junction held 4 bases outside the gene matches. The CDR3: CASSDSGGAGETQYF. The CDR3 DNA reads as TGTGCCAGCAGTGATAGCGGGGGGGCCGGAGAGACCCAGTACTTC.